These T cell receptor beta chains were read from a single sample in a study of T cell repertoires in cytomegalovirus infection. These receptors lack a known antigen. TCRdb called the reads again in MiXCR, with one record for every CDR3 protein. This table has approximately 300,000 distinct CDR3 sequences, 25% to 30% appearing once. The sequenced sample was cultured PBMCs, obtained from culture after CMV antigen stimulation. The receptors come from a human donor in good health (CMV status not recorded). Some clones in this sample may be carry-over from other donors' samples. The CDR3 runs from the conserved cysteine through the conserved F or W. Fields, in order: J gene, clone size, D gene, V gene, CDR3 protein, CDR3 DNA. A D gene is named only where the DNA matches it firmly. A row's size may be missing; if present it is once, few, many or a size class.

J: TRBJ2-3; size: .; D: TRBD2; V: TRBV27; CDR3: CATGGLVRDTQYF; DNA: TGTGCCACCGGGGGACTAGTTAGGGATACGCAGTATTTT
J: TRBJ1-6; size: .; D: .; V: TRBV4-1; CDR3: CASGMPFDDSPLHF; DNA: TGCGCCTCCGGGATGCCCTTCGATGATTCACCCCTCCACTTT
J: TRBJ1-1; size: .; D: TRBD1; V: TRBV28; CDR3: CALTDRGEAFF; DNA: TGTGCCCTAACGGACAGGGGAGAGGCTTTCTTT
J: TRBJ1-4; size: .; D: .; V: TRBV4-1; CDR3: CASSQVPGATNEKLFF; DNA: TGCGCCAGCAGCCAAGTACCGGGGGCAACTAATGAAAAACTGTTTTTT
J: TRBJ2-1; size: few; D: .; V: TRBV7-6; CDR3: CASSFWYNEQFF; DNA: TGTGCCAGCAGCTTTTGGTATAATGAGCAGTTCTTC
J: TRBJ2-1; size: .; D: TRBD2; V: TRBV19; CDR3: CASTKGASGRHTYSYNEQFF; DNA: TGTGCCAGTACCAAAGGGGCTAGCGGGAGGCACACCTACTCCTACAATGAGCAGTTCTTC
J: TRBJ1-1; size: few; D: .; V: TRBV5-4; CDR3: CASSMGHPNTEAFF; DNA: TGTGCCAGCAGCATGGGACACCCGAACACTGAAGCTTTCTTT
J: TRBJ2-3; size: .; D: .; V: TRBV2; CDR3: CASSFRGPEDTQYF; DNA: TGTGCCAGCAGTTTCCGGGGCCCGGAAGATACGCAGTATTTT
J: TRBJ2-7; size: once; D: TRBD2; V: TRBV4-2; CDR3: CASSQGRLAGGPRNEQYF; DNA: TGTGCCAGCAGCCAAGGGAGACTAGCGGGAGGGCCTAGGAACGAGCAGTACTTC
J: TRBJ1-3; size: .; D: .; V: TRBV10-3; CDR3: CAISDPGDSGNTIYF; DNA: TGTGCCATCAGTGATCCGGGGGACTCTGGAAACACCATATATTTT
J: TRBJ2-7; size: .; D: TRBD1; V: TRBV12-5; CDR3: CASGLVVQGVSEQYF; DNA: TGTGCTAGTGGTTTGGTAGTACAGGGGGTCTCCGAGCAGTACTTC
J: TRBJ1-4; size: .; D: .; V: TRBV20-1; CDR3: CSGTRATNEKLFF; DNA: TGCAGCGGGACGAGGGCAACTAATGAAAAACTGTTTTTT